Below, one TCR gamma chain is given with its context. The antigen is not known. This CDR3 comprises 15 residues. The trim removed 5 bases at V and 0 bases at J, leaving 10 bases unmatched. Germline V lookup: CDR1 GITISATS, CDR2 ISYDGTV (reference sequence). Extracted RNA was reverse transcribed into cDNA. Multiplex PCR used pooled V-gene forward primers and a constant-region reverse primer to amplify CDR3s. TCRdb re-identified clones in the multiplex PCR reads via CATT. The data hold 9,500 to 13,000 gamma-chain clones, with about 40% observed a single time. The data originate from a study of Vδ1+ human thymocytes. Whole-study results and caveats: Highly polyclonal TRG and TRD repertoires with Gaussian CDR3 length distributions appeared in thymus. Around a fifth of thymic delta-chain sequences were Vdelta2, with few Vdelta3, unlike blood Vdelta1+ controls. Unexpected Vdelta2 sequences could cause misinterpretation of bulk repertoire data.

Alphabeta T cells were depleted, then CD3+ Vdelta1+ Vdelta2- thymocytes were FACS-sorted. Sorted Vdelta1+ thymocytes were about 98% to 99.6% pure. Sequencing was performed on Vdelta1+ gamma-delta thymocytes from the thymus. Documented subset: FACS-sorted CD3+ TCRalphabeta- TCRVdelta1+ TCRVdelta2- thymocytes. The J gene is TRGJ1 or TRGJ2, the V gene TRGV9. The source of this sequence is a boy younger than two who had congenital heart surgery. The CDR3 DNA reads TGTGCCTTGTGGGGAGCAAAGACGAATTATTATAAGAAACTCTTT. It codes for CALWGAKTNYYKKLF.